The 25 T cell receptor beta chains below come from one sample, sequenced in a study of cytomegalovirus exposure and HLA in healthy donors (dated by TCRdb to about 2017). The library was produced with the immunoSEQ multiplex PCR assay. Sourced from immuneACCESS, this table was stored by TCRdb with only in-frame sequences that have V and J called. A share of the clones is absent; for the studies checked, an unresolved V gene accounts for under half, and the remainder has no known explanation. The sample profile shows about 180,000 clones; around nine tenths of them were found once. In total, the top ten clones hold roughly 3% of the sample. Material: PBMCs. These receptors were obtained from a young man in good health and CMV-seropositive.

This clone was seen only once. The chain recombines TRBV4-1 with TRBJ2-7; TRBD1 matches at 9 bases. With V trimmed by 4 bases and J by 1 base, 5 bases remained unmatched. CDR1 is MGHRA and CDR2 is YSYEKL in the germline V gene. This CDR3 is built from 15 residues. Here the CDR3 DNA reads TGCGCCAGCAGCCCTGGACAGGGGCCTTCCTACGAGCAGTACTTC. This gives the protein CASSPGQGPSYEQYF.

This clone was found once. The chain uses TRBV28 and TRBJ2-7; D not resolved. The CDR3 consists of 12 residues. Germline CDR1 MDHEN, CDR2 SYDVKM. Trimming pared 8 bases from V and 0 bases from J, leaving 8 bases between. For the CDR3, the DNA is TGTGCCAGCTTGAGCCCCTCCTACGAGCAGTACTTC. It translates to CASLSPSYEQYF.

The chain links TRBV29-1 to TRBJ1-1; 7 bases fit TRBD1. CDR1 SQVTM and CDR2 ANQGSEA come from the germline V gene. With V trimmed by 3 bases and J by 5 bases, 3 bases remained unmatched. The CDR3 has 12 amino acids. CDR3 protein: CSVEAGGTEAFF. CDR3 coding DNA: TGCAGCGTTGAGGCAGGGGGAACTGAAGCTTTCTTT.

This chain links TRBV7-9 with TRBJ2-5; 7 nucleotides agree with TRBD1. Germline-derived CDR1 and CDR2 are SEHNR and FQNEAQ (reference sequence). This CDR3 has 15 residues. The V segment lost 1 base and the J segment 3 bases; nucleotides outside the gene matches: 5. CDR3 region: CASSLEGGEEETQYF. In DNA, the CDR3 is TGTGCCAGCAGCTTAGAAGGGGGCGAGGAAGAGACCCAGTACTTC.

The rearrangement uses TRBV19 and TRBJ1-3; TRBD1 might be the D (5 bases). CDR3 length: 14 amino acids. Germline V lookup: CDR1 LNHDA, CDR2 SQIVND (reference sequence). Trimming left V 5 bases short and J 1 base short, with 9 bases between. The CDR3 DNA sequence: TGTGCCAGTAGTGTCGCAGGGTCTGGAAACACCATATATTTT. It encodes CASSVAGSGNTIYF.

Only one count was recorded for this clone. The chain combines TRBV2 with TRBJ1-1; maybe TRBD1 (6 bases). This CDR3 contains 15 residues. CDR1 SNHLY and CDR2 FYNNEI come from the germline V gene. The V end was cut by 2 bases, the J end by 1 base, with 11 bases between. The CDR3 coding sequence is TGTGCCAGCAGTGAAAGGCAGGGGAGGAACACTGAAGCTTTCTTT. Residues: CASSERQGRNTEAFF.

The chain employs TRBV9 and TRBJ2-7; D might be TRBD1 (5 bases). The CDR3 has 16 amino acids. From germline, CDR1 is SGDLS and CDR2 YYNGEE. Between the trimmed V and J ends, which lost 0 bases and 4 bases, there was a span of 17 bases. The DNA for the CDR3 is TGTGCCAGCAGCGTAGGGGGTACCCCGACAGCTTACGAGCAGTACTTC. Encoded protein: CASSVGGTPTAYEQYF.

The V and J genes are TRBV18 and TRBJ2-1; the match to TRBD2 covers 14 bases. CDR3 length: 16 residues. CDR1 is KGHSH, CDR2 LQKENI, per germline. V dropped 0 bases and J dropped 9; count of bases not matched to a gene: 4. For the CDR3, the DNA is TGTGCCAGCTCACCACCGGGGACTAGCGGGAGAGGTGAGCAGTTCTTC. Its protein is CASSPPGTSGRGEQFF.

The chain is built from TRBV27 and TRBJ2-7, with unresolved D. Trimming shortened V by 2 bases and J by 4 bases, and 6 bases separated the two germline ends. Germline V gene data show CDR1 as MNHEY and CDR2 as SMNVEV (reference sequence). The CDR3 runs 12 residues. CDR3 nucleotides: TGTGCCAGCAGTTTAAATCAGTACGAGCAGTACTTC. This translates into CASSLNQYEQYF.

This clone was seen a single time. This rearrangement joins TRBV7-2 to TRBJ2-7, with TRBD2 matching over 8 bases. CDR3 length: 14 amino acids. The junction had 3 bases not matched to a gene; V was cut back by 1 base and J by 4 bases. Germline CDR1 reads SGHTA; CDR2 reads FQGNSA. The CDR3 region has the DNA TGTGCCAGCAGCTTAGATCCTAGCGGGTACGAGCAGTACTTC. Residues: CASSLDPSGYEQYF.

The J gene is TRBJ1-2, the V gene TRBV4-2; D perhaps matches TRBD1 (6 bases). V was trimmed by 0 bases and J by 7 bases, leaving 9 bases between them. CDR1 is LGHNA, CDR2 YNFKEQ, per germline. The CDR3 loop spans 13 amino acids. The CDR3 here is CASSQETGSGYTF. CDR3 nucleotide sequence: TGTGCCAGCAGCCAAGAAACAGGGAGTGGCTACACCTTC.

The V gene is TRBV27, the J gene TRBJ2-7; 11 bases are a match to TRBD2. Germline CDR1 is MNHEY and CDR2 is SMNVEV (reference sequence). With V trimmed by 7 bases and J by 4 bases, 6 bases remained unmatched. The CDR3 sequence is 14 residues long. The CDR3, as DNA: TGTGCCAGCACTCAACTAGCGGGAGATTACGAGCAGTACTTC. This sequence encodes CASTQLAGDYEQYF.

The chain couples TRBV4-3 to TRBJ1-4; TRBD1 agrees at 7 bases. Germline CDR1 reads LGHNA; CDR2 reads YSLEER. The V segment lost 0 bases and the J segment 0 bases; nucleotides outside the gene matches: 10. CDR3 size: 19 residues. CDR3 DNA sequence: TGCGCCAGCAGCCAAGATCCCCCGACAGGGTATGCAACTAATGAAAAACTGTTTTTT. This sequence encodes CASSQDPPTGYATNEKLFF.

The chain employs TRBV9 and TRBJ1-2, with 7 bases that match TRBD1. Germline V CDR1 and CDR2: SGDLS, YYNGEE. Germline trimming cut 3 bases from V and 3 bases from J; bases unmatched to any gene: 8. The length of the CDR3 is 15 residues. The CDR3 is CASSGGDSPYYGYTF. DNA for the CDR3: TGTGCCAGCAGCGGAGGGGACAGCCCTTACTATGGCTACACCTTC.

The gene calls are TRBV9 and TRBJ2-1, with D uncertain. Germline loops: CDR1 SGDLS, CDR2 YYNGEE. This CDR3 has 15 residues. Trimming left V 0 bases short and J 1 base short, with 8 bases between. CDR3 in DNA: TGTGCCAGCAGCGTAGAAGCGTTTTCCTACAATGAGCAGTTCTTC. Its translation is CASSVEAFSYNEQFF.

This chain's CDR3 is CASIPRGNNGYTF. The CDR3, as DNA: TGTGCCAGCATCCCGAGGGGGAACAATGGCTACACCTTC. The chain links TRBV7-9 to TRBJ1-2; tentative D call: TRBD1 (6 bases). There are 13 residues in the CDR3. Trimming pared 7 bases from V and 6 bases from J, leaving 15 bases between. The germline V gene encodes CDR1 SEHNR and CDR2 FQNEAQ (reference sequence).

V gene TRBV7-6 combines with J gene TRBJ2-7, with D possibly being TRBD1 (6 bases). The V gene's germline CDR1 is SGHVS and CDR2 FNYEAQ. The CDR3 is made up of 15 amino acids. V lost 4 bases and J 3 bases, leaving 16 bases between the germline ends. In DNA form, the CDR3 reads TGTGCCAGCAGCTCTGGTATTGGGGGCAACTACGAGCAGTACTTC. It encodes CASSSGIGGNYEQYF.

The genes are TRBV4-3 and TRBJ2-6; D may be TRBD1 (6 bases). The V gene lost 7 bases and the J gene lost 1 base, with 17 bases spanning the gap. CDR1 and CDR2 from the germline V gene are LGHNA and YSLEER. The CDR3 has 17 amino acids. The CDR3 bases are TGCGCCAGCACCTCGGGTACAGGGTTATCTGGGGCCAACGTCCTGACTTTC. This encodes CASTSGTGLSGANVLTF.

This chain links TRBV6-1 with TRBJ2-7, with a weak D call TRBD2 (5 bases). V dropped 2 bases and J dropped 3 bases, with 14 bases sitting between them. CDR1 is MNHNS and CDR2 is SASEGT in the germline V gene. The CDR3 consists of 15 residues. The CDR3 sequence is CASSERSGTIYEQYF. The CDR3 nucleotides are TGTGCCAGCAGTGAAAGAAGCGGTACGATCTACGAGCAGTACTTC.

In DNA, the CDR3 is TGTGCCAGCAGCTCGCAGGGGTTCGGAGAGACCCAGTACTTC. It yields the protein CASSSQGFGETQYF. V is TRBV7-2 and J is TRBJ2-5, with D perhaps TRBD1 (6 bases). The CDR3 runs 14 residues. Germline V gene lookup returns CDR1 SGHTA and CDR2 FQGNSA. Deletions cut 4 bases from V and 4 bases from J, with 13 bases between.

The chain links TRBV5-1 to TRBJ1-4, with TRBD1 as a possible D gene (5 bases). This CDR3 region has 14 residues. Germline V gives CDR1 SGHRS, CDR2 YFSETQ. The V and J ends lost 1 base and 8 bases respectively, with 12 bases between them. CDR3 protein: CASSLMGPEEKLFF. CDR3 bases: TGCGCCAGCAGCTTGATGGGGCCAGAAGAAAAACTGTTTTTT.

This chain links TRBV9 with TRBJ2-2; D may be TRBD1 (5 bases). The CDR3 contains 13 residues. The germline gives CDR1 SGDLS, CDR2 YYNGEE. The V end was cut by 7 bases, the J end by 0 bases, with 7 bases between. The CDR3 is CASGAANTGELFF. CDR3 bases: TGTGCCAGCGGGGCTGCGAACACCGGGGAGCTGTTTTTT.

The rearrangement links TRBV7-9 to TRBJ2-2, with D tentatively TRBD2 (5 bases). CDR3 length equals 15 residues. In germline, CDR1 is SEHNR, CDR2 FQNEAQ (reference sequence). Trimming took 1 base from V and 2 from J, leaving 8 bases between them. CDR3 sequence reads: CASSLVGGNTGELFF. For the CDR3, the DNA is TGTGCCAGCAGCTTAGTTGGAGGAAACACCGGGGAGCTGTTTTTT.

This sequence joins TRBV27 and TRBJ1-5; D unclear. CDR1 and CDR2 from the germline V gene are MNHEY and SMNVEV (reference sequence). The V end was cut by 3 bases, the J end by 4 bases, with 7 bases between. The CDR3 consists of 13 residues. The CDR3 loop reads CASSFRENQPQHF. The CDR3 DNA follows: TGTGCCAGCAGTTTTCGGGAAAATCAGCCCCAGCATTTT.

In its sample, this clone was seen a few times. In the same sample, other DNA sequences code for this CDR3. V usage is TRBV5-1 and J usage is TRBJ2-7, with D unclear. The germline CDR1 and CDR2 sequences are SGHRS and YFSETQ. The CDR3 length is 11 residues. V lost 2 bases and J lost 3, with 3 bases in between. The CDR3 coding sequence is TGCGCCAGCAGCTTTAACTACGAGCAGTACTTC. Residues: CASSFNYEQYF.